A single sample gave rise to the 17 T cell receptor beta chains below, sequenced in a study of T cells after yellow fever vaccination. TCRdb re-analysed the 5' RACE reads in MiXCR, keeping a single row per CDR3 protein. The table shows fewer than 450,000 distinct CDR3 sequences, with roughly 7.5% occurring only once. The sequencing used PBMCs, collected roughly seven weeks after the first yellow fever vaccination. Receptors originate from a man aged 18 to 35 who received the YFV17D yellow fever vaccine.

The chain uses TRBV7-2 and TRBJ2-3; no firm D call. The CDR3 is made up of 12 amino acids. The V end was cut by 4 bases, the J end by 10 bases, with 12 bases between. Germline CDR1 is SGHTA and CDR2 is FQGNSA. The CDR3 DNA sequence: TGTGCCAGCAGCTCCTACTCGGCGGCGCAGTATTTT. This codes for CASSSYSAAQYF.

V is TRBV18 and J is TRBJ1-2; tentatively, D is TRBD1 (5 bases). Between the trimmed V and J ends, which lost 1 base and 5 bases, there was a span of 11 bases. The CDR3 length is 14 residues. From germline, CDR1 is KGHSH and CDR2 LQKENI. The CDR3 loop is CASSPQRGRYGYTF. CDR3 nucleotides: TGTGCCAGCTCACCACAAAGGGGCAGATATGGCTACACCTTC. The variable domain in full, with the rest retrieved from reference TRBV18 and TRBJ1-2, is NAGVMQNPRHLVRRRGQEARLRCSPMKGHSHVYWYRQLPEEGLKFMVYLQKENIIDESGMPKERFSAEFPKEGPSILRIQQVVRGDSAAYFCASSPQRGRYGYTFGSGTRLTVV.

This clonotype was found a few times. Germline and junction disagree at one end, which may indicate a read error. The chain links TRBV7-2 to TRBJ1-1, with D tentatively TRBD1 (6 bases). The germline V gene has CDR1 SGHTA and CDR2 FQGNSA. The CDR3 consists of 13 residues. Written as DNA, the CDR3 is TGTGCCAGCAGCATAGCAGGGGTTACTGAAGCTTTCTTT. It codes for CASSIAGVTEAFF.

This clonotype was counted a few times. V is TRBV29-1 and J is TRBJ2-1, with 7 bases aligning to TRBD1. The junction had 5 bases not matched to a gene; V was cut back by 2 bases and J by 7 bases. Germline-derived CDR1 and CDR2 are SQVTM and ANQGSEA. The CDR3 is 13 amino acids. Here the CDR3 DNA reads TGCAGCGTTGAAAAGGGGGCCTGGAATGAGCAGTTCTTC. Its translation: CSVEKGAWNEQFF.

The CDR3 DNA reads as TGTGCCAGCAGCCCACAGGGGGCTGGGGGCTACACCTTC. Translating gives CASSPQGAGGYTF. The rearrangement joins TRBV7-8 to TRBJ1-2; 9 positions match TRBD1. V shed 5 bases and J 8 bases; nucleotides not matched to a gene: 6. This CDR3 contains 13 residues. Germline loops: CDR1 SGHVS, CDR2 FQNEAQ.

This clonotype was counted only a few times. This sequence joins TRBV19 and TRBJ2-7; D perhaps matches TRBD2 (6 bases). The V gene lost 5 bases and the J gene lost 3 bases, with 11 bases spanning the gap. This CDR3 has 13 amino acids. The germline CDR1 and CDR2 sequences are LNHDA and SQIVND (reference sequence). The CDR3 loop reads CASSPGTHYEQYF. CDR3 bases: TGTGCCAGTAGTCCCGGGACTCACTACGAGCAGTACTTC.

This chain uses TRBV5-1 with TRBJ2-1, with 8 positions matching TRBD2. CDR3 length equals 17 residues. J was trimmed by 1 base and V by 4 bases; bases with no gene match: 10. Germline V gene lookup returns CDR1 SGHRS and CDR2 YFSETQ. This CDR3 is CASSGRGSGESYNEQFF. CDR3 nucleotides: TGCGCCAGCAGCGGCCGGGGTAGCGGGGAGTCCTACAATGAGCAGTTCTTC.

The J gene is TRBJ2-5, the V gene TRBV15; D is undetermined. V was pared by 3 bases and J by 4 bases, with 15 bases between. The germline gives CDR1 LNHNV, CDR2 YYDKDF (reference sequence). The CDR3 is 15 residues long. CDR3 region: CATSSQRGIRETQYF. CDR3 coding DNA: TGTGCCACCAGCAGTCAAAGAGGTATACGAGAGACCCAGTACTTC.

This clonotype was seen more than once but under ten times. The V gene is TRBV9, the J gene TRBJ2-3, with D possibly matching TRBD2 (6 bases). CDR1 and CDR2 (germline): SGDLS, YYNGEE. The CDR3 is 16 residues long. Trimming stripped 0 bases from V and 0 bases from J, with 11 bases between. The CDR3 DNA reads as TGTGCCAGCAGCGTAGGGTTAGCGGAGAGCACAGATACGCAGTATTTT. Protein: CASSVGLAESTDTQYF.

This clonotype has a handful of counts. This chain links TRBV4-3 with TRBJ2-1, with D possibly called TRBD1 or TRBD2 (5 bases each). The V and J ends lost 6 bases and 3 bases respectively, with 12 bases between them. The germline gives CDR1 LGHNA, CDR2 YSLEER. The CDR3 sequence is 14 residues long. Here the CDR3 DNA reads TGCGCCAGCAGAGGGATGGGGGACTACAATGAGCAGTTCTTC. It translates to CASRGMGDYNEQFF.

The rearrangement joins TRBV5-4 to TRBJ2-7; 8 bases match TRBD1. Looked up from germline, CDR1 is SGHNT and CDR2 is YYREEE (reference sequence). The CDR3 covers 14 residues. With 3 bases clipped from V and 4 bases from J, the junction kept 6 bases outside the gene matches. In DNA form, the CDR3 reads TGTGCCAGCAGCTGGGACAGGCGCTATTACGAGCAGTACTTC. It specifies CASSWDRRYYEQYF.

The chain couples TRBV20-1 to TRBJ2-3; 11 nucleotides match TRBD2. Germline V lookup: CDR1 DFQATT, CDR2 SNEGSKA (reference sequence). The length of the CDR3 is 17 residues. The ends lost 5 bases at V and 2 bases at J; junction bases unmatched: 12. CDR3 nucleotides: TGCAGTGCTCGATCTAGCGGGGGGTTTCTTGACACAGATACGCAGTATTTT. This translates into CSARSSGGFLDTDTQYF.

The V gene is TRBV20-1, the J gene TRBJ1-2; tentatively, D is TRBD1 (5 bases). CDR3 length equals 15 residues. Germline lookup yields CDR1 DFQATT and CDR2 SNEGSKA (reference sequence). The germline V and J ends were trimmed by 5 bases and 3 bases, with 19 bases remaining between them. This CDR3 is CSAPEWGRSDYGYTF. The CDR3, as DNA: TGCAGTGCTCCAGAGTGGGGCAGGTCTGACTATGGCTACACCTTC.

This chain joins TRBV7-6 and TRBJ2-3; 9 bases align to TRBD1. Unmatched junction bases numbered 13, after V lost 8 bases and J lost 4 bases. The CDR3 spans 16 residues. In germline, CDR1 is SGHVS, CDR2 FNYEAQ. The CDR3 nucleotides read TGTGCCAGCCGGGGATCAAGGACAGGGGAATCAGATACGCAGTATTTT. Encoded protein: CASRGSRTGESDTQYF.

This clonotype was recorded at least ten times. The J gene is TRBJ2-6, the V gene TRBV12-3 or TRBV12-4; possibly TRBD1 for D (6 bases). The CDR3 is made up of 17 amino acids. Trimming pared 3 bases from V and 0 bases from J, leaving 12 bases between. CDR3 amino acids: CASSLSGDLSGANVLTF. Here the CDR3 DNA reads TGTGCCAGCAGTTTGTCAGGGGACCTCTCTGGGGCCAACGTCCTGACTTTC.

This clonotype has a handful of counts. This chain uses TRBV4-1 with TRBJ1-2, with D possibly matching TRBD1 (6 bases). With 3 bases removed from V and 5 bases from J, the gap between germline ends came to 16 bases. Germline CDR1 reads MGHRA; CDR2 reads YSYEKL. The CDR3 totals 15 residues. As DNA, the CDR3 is TGCGCCAGCAGCCAGGGGGCCGGGTCCGGGTATGGCTACACCTTC. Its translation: CASSQGAGSGYGYTF.

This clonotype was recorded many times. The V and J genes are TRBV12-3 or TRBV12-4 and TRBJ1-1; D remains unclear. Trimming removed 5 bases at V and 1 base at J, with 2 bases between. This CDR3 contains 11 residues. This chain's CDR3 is CASSPNTEAFF. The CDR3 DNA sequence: TGTGCCAGCAGTCCGAACACTGAAGCTTTCTTT.